The sequence of this TCR beta chain was determined in a study of blood T cell repertoires in COVID-19. At the level of the study: Whether acute or convalescent, the COVID-19 samples came from the United States, Italy and Spain. The cDNA or gDNA used as material had been derived from T cells, B-cell-depleted T cells, or PBMCs.

Original processing notes: Amplification of reference gene primers provided the estimated nucleated cell counts. The assay was immunoSEQ multiplex PCR, and TCRdb's table has in-frame clones only and misses some. V and J calls and clone size are those listed in that table; D and trimming were worked out from the DNA. Of about 250,000 clones in the sample, 65% to 85% were seen once. The sequence was collected from a man at least 80 years old with acute or convalescent COVID-19. Source material: peripheral blood.

Here the CDR3 DNA reads TGTGCCAGTAGGTCCGGGACAGGGGATGGCTACACCTTC. Translation: CASRSGTGDGYTF. The J gene is TRBJ1-2, the V gene TRBV19, with 10 bases lining up with TRBD1. The V and J ends lost 6 bases and 6 bases, in that order; junction bases with no gene match: 4. Per the germline V gene, CDR1 is LNHDA and CDR2 is SQIVND (reference sequence). This CDR3 has 13 amino acids.